The rows below give T cell receptor beta chains drawn from one sample of a study of human T cells and chemical hapten exposure. TCRdb redid the calling of the RACE reads with MiXCR, one entry per CDR3 protein. This sample has roughly 130,000 distinct CDR3 sequences, with approximately 11% found just once. This specimen consisted of whole blood, obtained in connection with sensitization to the hapten diphenylcyclopropenone (DPC). The source is a woman aged 50 to 65 with alopecia areata. Some clones in this sample may be carry-over from other donors' samples. Both conserved end residues are part of each CDR3. Each record gives: CDR3 DNA, CDR3 protein, V gene, J gene, D gene, clone size. D genes are given only for firm matches. Only part of the rows carry a size: once, few, many, or a class if the clone is expanded.

CDR3nt: TGTGCCAGCAGCTTAGGACAGATTCAAGAGACCCAGTACTTC; CDR3aa: CASSLGQIQETQYF; v_gene: TRBV5-5; j_gene: TRBJ2-5; d_gene: .; abundance: .
CDR3nt: TGTGCCAGCAGTTTATTCGGGGGGATGGGGACCCAGTACTTC; CDR3aa: CASSLFGGMGTQYF; v_gene: TRBV12-3/TRBV12-4; j_gene: TRBJ2-5; d_gene: TRBD2; abundance: many
CDR3nt: TGTGCCAGCACCTGGATGGCGGGGTACCAAGAGACCCAGTACTTC; CDR3aa: CASTWMAGYQETQYF; v_gene: TRBV7-2; j_gene: TRBJ2-5; d_gene: .; abundance: many
CDR3nt: TGTGCCAGCAGTTTGGCACAGGGGACTGAAGCTTTCTTT; CDR3aa: CASSLAQGTEAFF; v_gene: TRBV12-3/TRBV12-4; j_gene: TRBJ1-1; d_gene: TRBD1; abundance: .
CDR3nt: TGTGCCAGCAGCCCGGGACTTTACGAGCAGTACTTC; CDR3aa: CASSPGLYEQYF; v_gene: TRBV6-5; j_gene: TRBJ2-7; d_gene: .; abundance: many
CDR3nt: TGTGCCAGCAGCCCAACCGACCCGGGAGGGCCAGGGGAGCAGTTCTTC; CDR3aa: CASSPTDPGGPGEQFF; v_gene: TRBV6-2/TRBV6-3; j_gene: TRBJ2-1; d_gene: TRBD2; abundance: many
CDR3nt: TGCAGCGTTGAAGTAGGGCGGACTGAAGCTTTCTTT; CDR3aa: CSVEVGRTEAFF; v_gene: TRBV29-1; j_gene: TRBJ1-1; d_gene: .; abundance: few
CDR3nt: TGTGCCAGCAAACGGGACCCCGGGAACACTGAAGCTTTCTTT; CDR3aa: CASKRDPGNTEAFF; v_gene: TRBV6-5; j_gene: TRBJ1-1; d_gene: .; abundance: .
CDR3nt: TGTGCCAGCAGTCCGGGGGGAGCCAGTCCTAATGAAAAACTGTTTTTT; CDR3aa: CASSPGGASPNEKLFF; v_gene: TRBV7-6; j_gene: TRBJ1-4; d_gene: .; abundance: few
CDR3nt: TGTGCCAGCTCACTCCAGGGGCAAACTAATGAAAAACTGTTTTTT; CDR3aa: CASSLQGQTNEKLFF; v_gene: TRBV27; j_gene: TRBJ1-4; d_gene: .; abundance: .
CDR3nt: TGTGCCAGCACCCTACAGGGCACCGGATCACCCCTCCACTTT; CDR3aa: CASTLQGTGSPLHF; v_gene: TRBV6-5; j_gene: TRBJ1-6; d_gene: .; abundance: .
CDR3nt: TGTGCCAGCAGCGCCCGCAGAGTGGCGGGGGCCAACGTCCTGACTTTC; CDR3aa: CASSARRVAGANVLTF; v_gene: TRBV7-2; j_gene: TRBJ2-6; d_gene: .; abundance: .
CDR3nt: TGCAGCGTTGTGGGGTTCGCCGGGGAGCTGTTTTTT; CDR3aa: CSVVGFAGELFF; v_gene: TRBV29-1; j_gene: TRBJ2-2; d_gene: .; abundance: few
CDR3nt: TGTGCCAGCAGCTTATCGTCCTTCTCTGGAAACACCATATATTTT; CDR3aa: CASSLSSFSGNTIYF; v_gene: TRBV7-2; j_gene: TRBJ1-3; d_gene: .; abundance: many
CDR3nt: TGTGCCAGCAGTCCTAGTGGGGGGCCCTATGGCTACACCTTC; CDR3aa: CASSPSGGPYGYTF; v_gene: TRBV12-3/TRBV12-4; j_gene: TRBJ1-2; d_gene: .; abundance: .
CDR3nt: TGTGCCAGCAGACATAAGACAGGGACCAGATGGGATACGCAGTATTTT; CDR3aa: CASRHKTGTRWDTQYF; v_gene: TRBV6-6; j_gene: TRBJ2-3; d_gene: TRBD1; abundance: few
CDR3nt: TGTGCCAGCAAGAGGGACACTGAAGCTTTCTTT; CDR3aa: CASKRDTEAFF; v_gene: TRBV5-6; j_gene: TRBJ1-1; d_gene: .; abundance: many
CDR3nt: TGTGCCAGCAGTAGCGCCGGGACAGAAGAGACCCAGTACTTC; CDR3aa: CASSSAGTEETQYF; v_gene: TRBV6-5; j_gene: TRBJ2-5; d_gene: TRBD1; abundance: few
CDR3nt: TGTGCCAGCAGCGGCGTCAGGACAGACTTAGATACGCAGTATTTT; CDR3aa: CASSGVRTDLDTQYF; v_gene: TRBV7-9; j_gene: TRBJ2-3; d_gene: .; abundance: .
CDR3nt: TGTGCCAGCAGTGAATGGCCGACCCAGCATTTT; CDR3aa: CASSEWPTQHF; v_gene: TRBV6-1; j_gene: TRBJ1-5; d_gene: .; abundance: .
CDR3nt: TGTGCCAGCAGTTACGGGACAGGGCCATCTGAAGCTTTCTTT; CDR3aa: CASSYGTGPSEAFF; v_gene: TRBV6-5; j_gene: TRBJ1-1; d_gene: TRBD1; abundance: .
CDR3nt: TGTGCCAGCAGCCGCGGACTAGCGGGCTACGAGCAGTACTTC; CDR3aa: CASSRGLAGYEQYF; v_gene: TRBV6-2/TRBV6-3; j_gene: TRBJ2-7; d_gene: TRBD2; abundance: .
CDR3nt: TGCAGCGTTGAAGAAGCCCGTACTCAGTACTTC; CDR3aa: CSVEEARTQYF; v_gene: TRBV29-1; j_gene: TRBJ2-4; d_gene: .; abundance: few
CDR3nt: TGTGCCAGCAGCCCGCAGGGCGGAACTAATGAAAAACTGTTTTTT; CDR3aa: CASSPQGGTNEKLFF; v_gene: TRBV7-2; j_gene: TRBJ1-4; d_gene: .; abundance: many
CDR3nt: TGCAGTGCTAGAGTGGGGGGCTCTAGCAATCAGCCCCAGCATTTT; CDR3aa: CSARVGGSSNQPQHF; v_gene: TRBV20-1; j_gene: TRBJ1-5; d_gene: .; abundance: .
CDR3nt: TGTGCCAGCAGCTTCCAGGGACTGGCTAGCACAGATACGCAGTATTTT; CDR3aa: CASSFQGLASTDTQYF; v_gene: TRBV7-8; j_gene: TRBJ2-3; d_gene: .; abundance: few
CDR3nt: TGTGCCAGCAGCCTCGTGACAGGATTTTCACCCCTCCACTTT; CDR3aa: CASSLVTGFSPLHF; v_gene: TRBV3-1; j_gene: TRBJ1-6; d_gene: .; abundance: .
CDR3nt: TGCAGTGCTACGTCGACTAGCGGGAGCGTCAACGAGCAGTACTTC; CDR3aa: CSATSTSGSVNEQYF; v_gene: TRBV20-1; j_gene: TRBJ2-7; d_gene: TRBD2; abundance: few
CDR3nt: TGTGCCAGCAGTTACTCGGCAGGGGGCTTTAGCACAGATACGCAGTATTTT; CDR3aa: CASSYSAGGFSTDTQYF; v_gene: TRBV6-5; j_gene: TRBJ2-3; d_gene: TRBD1; abundance: many
CDR3nt: TGTGCCAGCAGCCACCCGACTTTGGAGCCCCAGCATTTT; CDR3aa: CASSHPTLEPQHF; v_gene: TRBV4-2; j_gene: TRBJ1-5; d_gene: .; abundance: few
CDR3nt: TGTGCCAGCAGCTTATGTGATAGCAATCAGCCCCAGCATTTT; CDR3aa: CASSLCDSNQPQHF; v_gene: TRBV11-2; j_gene: TRBJ1-5; d_gene: .; abundance: few
CDR3nt: TGTGCCAGCAGTTACTCACCGGGATCAAGTGAAAAACTGTTTTTT; CDR3aa: CASSYSPGSSEKLFF; v_gene: TRBV6-5; j_gene: TRBJ1-4; d_gene: .; abundance: few
CDR3nt: TGTGCCAGCAGCCCCGGACTAGCGTCAGATACGCAGTATTTT; CDR3aa: CASSPGLASDTQYF; v_gene: TRBV7-8; j_gene: TRBJ2-3; d_gene: TRBD2; abundance: .
CDR3nt: TGTGCCAGCAGTCCCTCCGGGAACAAAAATTCACCCCTCCACTTT; CDR3aa: CASSPSGNKNSPLHF; v_gene: TRBV27; j_gene: TRBJ1-6; d_gene: .; abundance: .
CDR3nt: TGTGCCAGCAGCTTAAGGGTCGCTGGGGGGCTTGGTAATGAAAAACTGTTTTTT; CDR3aa: CASSLRVAGGLGNEKLFF; v_gene: TRBV7-2; j_gene: TRBJ1-4; d_gene: .; abundance: .
CDR3nt: TGTGCCAGCAGACGTCCTAGCGGGAACACCGGGGAGCTGTTTTTT; CDR3aa: CASRRPSGNTGELFF; v_gene: TRBV12-3/TRBV12-4; j_gene: TRBJ2-2; d_gene: TRBD2; abundance: few
CDR3nt: TGTGCCAGCAGCTTAGGGCGGAGCACAGATACGCAGTATTTT; CDR3aa: CASSLGRSTDTQYF; v_gene: TRBV11-2; j_gene: TRBJ2-3; d_gene: .; abundance: few
CDR3nt: TGTGCCAGCAGAGGGGGGCAGGGGATTCAGCCCCAGCATTTT; CDR3aa: CASRGGQGIQPQHF; v_gene: TRBV2; j_gene: TRBJ1-5; d_gene: .; abundance: few
CDR3nt: TGTGCCAGCAGTTTAGGACCGGGACAGGCGAGCAATCAGCCCCAGAATTTT; CDR3aa: CASSLGPGQASNQPQNF; v_gene: TRBV27; j_gene: TRBJ1-5; d_gene: TRBD1; abundance: .